Listed below are T cell receptor beta chains from one sample, sequenced in a study of beta chain features in type 1 diabetes. Only in-frame clones appear in the TCRdb table, and some are missing; sequencing was by immunoSEQ multiplex PCR. The sample shows hundreds of thousands of clones, around 68% of them seen only once. Material for sequencing was naive CD4+ T cells from blood. The receptors stem from a man aged 25 to 40 in good health. Both conserved end residues are part of each CDR3. Fields, in order: D gene, clone size, V gene, J gene, CDR3 protein, CDR3 DNA. D genes are given only for firm matches. Some rows have no size entry. The others give once, few or many, or a class for an expanded clone.

D gene: .
clone size: .
V gene: TRBV30
J gene: TRBJ2-6
CDR3 protein: CAWTNSGANVLTF
CDR3 DNA: TGTGCCTGGACTAACTCTGGGGCCAACGTCCTGACTTTC

D gene: TRBD2
clone size: .
V gene: TRBV19
J gene: TRBJ2-2
CDR3 protein: CASRTLTSAKSGELFF
CDR3 DNA: TGTGCCAGTAGAACTTTGACTAGCGCGAAGTCCGGGGAGCTGTTTTTT

D gene: .
clone size: few
V gene: TRBV30
J gene: TRBJ1-1
CDR3 protein: CACWTGISGTEAFF
CDR3 DNA: TGTGCCTGCTGGACCGGAATATCTGGGACTGAAGCTTTCTTT

D gene: .
clone size: few
V gene: TRBV6-6
J gene: TRBJ2-7
CDR3 protein: CASSQVSYEQYF
CDR3 DNA: TGTGCCAGCAGCCAAGTCTCCTACGAGCAGTACTTC

D gene: .
clone size: .
V gene: TRBV23-1
J gene: TRBJ1-1
CDR3 protein: CASSQCEGRTEAFF
CDR3 DNA: TGCGCCAGCAGTCAATGCGAGGGTAGGACTGAAGCTTTCTTT

D gene: .
clone size: .
V gene: TRBV2
J gene: TRBJ2-1
CDR3 protein: CASSENTGNEQFF
CDR3 DNA: TGTGCCAGCAGTGAAAATACGGGTAATGAGCAGTTCTTC

D gene: .
clone size: .
V gene: TRBV20-1
J gene: TRBJ2-3
CDR3 protein: CSATTRDTQYF
CDR3 DNA: TGCAGTGCCACCACACGGGATACGCAGTATTTT

D gene: .
clone size: .
V gene: TRBV30
J gene: TRBJ1-2
CDR3 protein: CASRIYGYTF
CDR3 DNA: TGTGCCTCACGGATATATGGCTACACCTTC

D gene: .
clone size: few
V gene: TRBV7-2
J gene: TRBJ2-3
CDR3 protein: CASSLEGQEGDTQYF
CDR3 DNA: TGTGCCAGCAGCTTAGAGGGCCAAGAGGGAGATACGCAGTATTTT

D gene: TRBD2
clone size: .
V gene: TRBV4-2
J gene: TRBJ2-3
CDR3 protein: CASSPLAGEGTDTQYF
CDR3 DNA: TGTGCCAGCAGCCCGCTAGCGGGGGAGGGCACAGATACGCAGTATTTT

D gene: .
clone size: .
V gene: TRBV7-9
J gene: TRBJ1-2
CDR3 protein: CASSLEAGAGYTF
CDR3 DNA: TGTGCCAGCAGCTTAGAGGCAGGGGCTGGCTACACCTTC

D gene: .
clone size: .
V gene: TRBV29-1
J gene: TRBJ2-7
CDR3 protein: CSVGRGAPYEQYF
CDR3 DNA: TGCAGCGTTGGCAGGGGAGCCCCTTACGAGCAGTACTTC

D gene: TRBD2
clone size: once
V gene: TRBV4-1
J gene: TRBJ2-5
CDR3 protein: CASSQEASGTKETQYF
CDR3 DNA: TGCGCCAGCAGCCAAGAGGCCTCCGGGACTAAGGAGACCCAGTACTTC

D gene: TRBD1
clone size: .
V gene: TRBV18
J gene: TRBJ1-6
CDR3 protein: CASSADRDRPLHF
CDR3 DNA: TGTGCCAGCTCCGCCGACAGGGACCGTCCCCTCCACTTT

D gene: TRBD1
clone size: .
V gene: TRBV9
J gene: TRBJ1-2
CDR3 protein: CASSVEGQGYYGYTF
CDR3 DNA: TGTGCCAGCAGCGTAGAGGGACAGGGATACTATGGCTACACCTTC

D gene: .
clone size: .
V gene: TRBV9
J gene: TRBJ2-1
CDR3 protein: CASSVGIHEQFF
CDR3 DNA: TGTGCCAGCAGCGTAGGGATCCATGAGCAGTTCTTC

D gene: .
clone size: .
V gene: TRBV30
J gene: TRBJ1-2
CDR3 protein: CAWSITPGRTYGYTF
CDR3 DNA: TGTGCCTGGAGTATAACCCCGGGACGGACCTATGGCTACACCTTC

D gene: .
clone size: .
V gene: TRBV9
J gene: TRBJ2-7
CDR3 protein: CASSVDLGYEQYF
CDR3 DNA: TGTGCCAGCAGCGTAGATTTGGGCTACGAGCAGTACTTC

D gene: .
clone size: .
V gene: TRBV14
J gene: TRBJ2-7
CDR3 protein: CASSQERREQYF
CDR3 DNA: TGTGCCAGCAGCCAGGAAAGGCGCGAGCAGTACTTC

D gene: TRBD1
clone size: few
V gene: TRBV29-1
J gene: TRBJ1-5
CDR3 protein: CSVGDSSNQPQHF
CDR3 DNA: TGCAGCGTGGGGGACAGTAGCAATCAGCCCCAGCATTTT

D gene: .
clone size: .
V gene: TRBV30
J gene: TRBJ1-4
CDR3 protein: CAWSEQGREKLFF
CDR3 DNA: TGTGCCTGGAGTGAGCAGGGACGTGAAAAACTGTTTTTT

D gene: .
clone size: once
V gene: TRBV18
J gene: TRBJ2-5
CDR3 protein: CASSPRGRETQYF
CDR3 DNA: TGTGCCAGCTCTCCCAGAGGCAGAGAGACCCAGTACTTC

D gene: .
clone size: .
V gene: TRBV2
J gene: TRBJ2-7
CDR3 protein: CASSLSSYEQYF
CDR3 DNA: TGTGCCAGCAGCCTTAGCTCCTACGAGCAGTACTTC

D gene: .
clone size: few
V gene: TRBV5-6
J gene: TRBJ1-2
CDR3 protein: CASSLIGKGGYTF
CDR3 DNA: TGTGCCAGCAGCTTGATAGGGAAGGGTGGCTACACCTTC

D gene: .
clone size: .
V gene: TRBV30
J gene: TRBJ1-6
CDR3 protein: CAWSEGQHNSPLHF
CDR3 DNA: TGTGCCTGGAGTGAGGGGCAGCATAATTCACCCCTCCACTTT

D gene: .
clone size: .
V gene: TRBV11-2
J gene: TRBJ1-2
CDR3 protein: CASSSTGNDYGYTF
CDR3 DNA: TGTGCCAGCAGCTCAACAGGGAATGACTATGGCTACACCTTC

D gene: .
clone size: .
V gene: TRBV30
J gene: TRBJ2-7
CDR3 protein: CAWSVRDEQYF
CDR3 DNA: TGTGCCTGGAGTGTACGTGACGAGCAGTACTTC

D gene: .
clone size: .
V gene: TRBV13
J gene: TRBJ2-7
CDR3 protein: CASSLDHGEQYF
CDR3 DNA: TGTGCCAGCAGCTTAGATCATGGCGAGCAGTACTTC

D gene: TRBD1
clone size: .
V gene: TRBV2
J gene: TRBJ1-4
CDR3 protein: CASSFQQGGSEKLFF
CDR3 DNA: TGTGCCAGCAGCTTCCAACAGGGGGGCAGTGAAAAACTGTTTTTT

D gene: .
clone size: .
V gene: TRBV6-5
J gene: TRBJ1-1
CDR3 protein: CASSYWRNTEAFF
CDR3 DNA: TGTGCCAGCAGTTACTGGAGGAACACTGAAGCTTTCTTT

D gene: TRBD1
clone size: .
V gene: TRBV30
J gene: TRBJ2-1
CDR3 protein: CAWGRTQGFEVF
CDR3 DNA: TGTGCCTGGGGACGGACACAGGGGTTCGAGGTCTTC

D gene: .
clone size: .
V gene: TRBV30
J gene: TRBJ2-7
CDR3 protein: CAWSVGRQPSLEQYF
CDR3 DNA: TGTGCCTGGAGTGTAGGGCGGCAGCCCTCTTTGGAGCAGTACTTC

D gene: .
clone size: .
V gene: TRBV21-1
J gene: TRBJ2-3
CDR3 protein: CASSKEAESTDTQYF
CDR3 DNA: TGTGCCAGCAGCAAAGAAGCGGAGAGCACAGATACGCAGTATTTT

D gene: .
clone size: .
V gene: TRBV29-1
J gene: TRBJ2-2
CDR3 protein: CSVLTGINTGELFF
CDR3 DNA: TGCAGCGTGTTGACCGGCATTAACACCGGGGAGCTGTTTTTT

D gene: .
clone size: few
V gene: TRBV9
J gene: TRBJ1-2
CDR3 protein: CASSVEAYGYTF
CDR3 DNA: TGTGCCAGCAGCGTAGAGGCCTATGGCTACACCTTC

D gene: .
clone size: few
V gene: TRBV6-6
J gene: TRBJ2-5
CDR3 protein: CASSRTRETQYF
CDR3 DNA: TGTGCCAGCAGCCGGACTCGAGAGACCCAGTACTTC

D gene: .
clone size: .
V gene: TRBV9
J gene: TRBJ1-3
CDR3 protein: CASSVGSSGNTIYF
CDR3 DNA: TGTGCCAGCAGCGTTGGGAGCTCTGGAAACACCATATATTTT

D gene: .
clone size: .
V gene: TRBV20-1
J gene: TRBJ1-3
CDR3 protein: CSAVLKDVEYF
CDR3 DNA: TGCAGTGCTGTACTTAAAGATGTGGAATATTTT

D gene: .
clone size: .
V gene: TRBV10-3
J gene: TRBJ2-3
CDR3 protein: CAIADTLSTDTQYF
CDR3 DNA: TGTGCCATCGCGGACACTCTCAGCACAGATACGCAGTATTTT

D gene: TRBD1
clone size: once
V gene: TRBV25-1
J gene: TRBJ2-6
CDR3 protein: CASRTGVGANVLTF
CDR3 DNA: TGTGCCAGCAGAACAGGGGTCGGGGCCAACGTCCTGACTTTC

D gene: .
clone size: .
V gene: TRBV11-1
J gene: TRBJ2-7
CDR3 protein: CASSLTAGIYEQYF
CDR3 DNA: TGTGCCAGCAGCTTAACTGCAGGGATCTACGAGCAGTACTTC

D gene: .
clone size: .
V gene: TRBV7-2
J gene: TRBJ2-1
CDR3 protein: CASSPHGERYNEQFF
CDR3 DNA: TGTGCCAGCAGCCCCCATGGGGAGCGGTACAATGAGCAGTTCTTC

D gene: .
clone size: .
V gene: TRBV12-5
J gene: TRBJ2-5
CDR3 protein: CASGSRPGTQYF
CDR3 DNA: TGTGCTAGTGGTTCCCGTCCGGGGACCCAGTACTTC

D gene: .
clone size: few
V gene: TRBV30
J gene: TRBJ2-3
CDR3 protein: CAWTHRLDTQYF
CDR3 DNA: TGTGCCTGGACCCACCGGTTAGATACGCAGTATTTT

D gene: TRBD2
clone size: .
V gene: TRBV5-6
J gene: TRBJ2-1
CDR3 protein: CASSPSLAGFSEQFF
CDR3 DNA: TGTGCCAGCAGCCCCTCACTAGCGGGATTCAGTGAGCAGTTCTTC

D gene: .
clone size: few
V gene: TRBV29-1
J gene: TRBJ2-4
CDR3 protein: CSVATKNIQYF
CDR3 DNA: TGCAGCGTTGCTACGAAAAACATTCAGTACTTC

D gene: .
clone size: .
V gene: TRBV4-3
J gene: TRBJ2-7
CDR3 protein: CASSQDLEAASSYEQYF
CDR3 DNA: TGCGCCAGCAGCCAAGATTTGGAAGCGGCAAGCTCCTACGAGCAGTACTTC

D gene: .
clone size: .
V gene: TRBV29-1
J gene: TRBJ2-5
CDR3 protein: CSVGGSERTQYF
CDR3 DNA: TGCAGCGTTGGGGGATCGGAAAGGACCCAGTACTTC

D gene: .
clone size: once
V gene: TRBV10-1
J gene: TRBJ2-2
CDR3 protein: CASSESLGGTGELFF
CDR3 DNA: TGCGCCAGCAGTGAGTCTCTCGGGGGCACCGGGGAGCTGTTTTTT

D gene: TRBD1
clone size: few
V gene: TRBV30
J gene: TRBJ1-1
CDR3 protein: CAWSGQGGTEAFF
CDR3 DNA: TGTGCCTGGAGTGGACAGGGTGGAACTGAAGCTTTCTTT

D gene: .
clone size: once
V gene: TRBV29-1
J gene: TRBJ1-2
CDR3 protein: CSVEKGRGEGYTF
CDR3 DNA: TGCAGCGTTGAAAAGGGAAGAGGGGAAGGCTACACCTTC

D gene: .
clone size: .
V gene: TRBV6-6
J gene: TRBJ2-1
CDR3 protein: CASSYSKGGGSNEQFF
CDR3 DNA: TGTGCCAGCAGTTACTCGAAGGGTGGAGGGAGCAATGAGCAGTTCTTC

D gene: .
clone size: .
V gene: TRBV10-1
J gene: TRBJ2-3
CDR3 protein: CASSDPGFGTDTQYF
CDR3 DNA: TGCGCCAGCAGTGATCCAGGGTTCGGTACAGATACGCAGTATTTT

D gene: .
clone size: .
V gene: TRBV25-1
J gene: TRBJ2-4
CDR3 protein: CASRGGGGPKNIQYF
CDR3 DNA: TGTGCCAGCCGCGGGGGAGGGGGACCAAAAAACATTCAGTACTTC